A selection of T cell receptor beta chains follows, all from one sample in a study of blood T cell repertoires in COVID-19. Generated by immunoSEQ multiplex PCR, the TCRdb table keeps only in-frame clones and is missing some. Among hundreds of thousands of clones, 75% to 90% were seen once, and the ten largest hold more than 0.8%. The sequenced sample consisted of PBMCs or T cells enriched from blood (not recorded which). Receptors originate from a man aged 18 to 35 who had recovered from COVID-19. The CDR3 runs from the conserved cysteine through the conserved F or W. A D gene is named only where the DNA matches it firmly. The listing skips clone size in some rows; elsewhere it reads once, few, many or a size class.

v_call,clone_size,d_call,j_call,cdr3_aa,cdr3_nt
TRBV27,few,-,TRBJ2-7,CASSLRQGLYEQYF,TGTGCCAGCAGTTTACGGCAGGGCCTCTACGAGCAGTACTTC
TRBV7-8,-,-,TRBJ1-6,CASSPRIDNSPLHF,TGTGCCAGCAGCCCACGTATAGATAATTCACCCCTCCACTTT
TRBV5-1,-,TRBD1,TRBJ1-4,CASSLGTGTGNEKLFF,TGCGCCAGCAGCTTGGGCACCGGGACAGGGAATGAAAAACTGTTTTTT
TRBV18,-,TRBD2,TRBJ2-7,CASSPRRLAGDFYEQYF,TGTGCCAGCTCACCACGGCGCCTAGCGGGAGATTTCTACGAGCAGTACTTC
TRBV3-1/TRBV3-2,-,TRBD2,TRBJ2-1,CASSQKVGSGRCPFDEQFF,TGTGCCAGCAGCCAGAAGGTGGGAAGCGGGAGATGCCCTTTCGATGAACAGTTCTTC
TRBV6-5,-,TRBD1,TRBJ2-7,CASSRQGRSFYEQYF,TGTGCCAGCAGTCGACAGGGGAGGAGTTTCTACGAGCAGTACTTC
TRBV9,-,-,TRBJ2-2,CASSSTTGTTGELFF,TGTGCCAGCAGCTCAACTACAGGGACCACCGGGGAGCTGTTTTTT
TRBV18,-,TRBD1,TRBJ1-1,CASSQGQSTEAFF,TGTGCCAGCTCACAGGGACAGAGCACTGAAGCTTTCTTT
TRBV9,-,TRBD1,TRBJ1-2,CASSFTTGGGFGYTF,TGTGCCAGCAGCTTTACCACAGGGGGAGGCTTTGGCTACACCTTC
TRBV6-5,once,TRBD1,TRBJ1-2,CASSYLGQGGYGYTF,TGTGCCAGCAGTTACCTGGGACAGGGTGGCTATGGCTACACCTTC
TRBV7-2,-,-,TRBJ1-5,CATSRGEDQPQHF,TGTGCCACCTCGCGGGGCGAGGACCAGCCCCAGCATTTT
TRBV11-1,-,TRBD2,TRBJ2-7,CASSVAGGSYEQYF,TGTGCCAGCAGCGTGGCGGGAGGTTCCTACGAGCAGTACTTC